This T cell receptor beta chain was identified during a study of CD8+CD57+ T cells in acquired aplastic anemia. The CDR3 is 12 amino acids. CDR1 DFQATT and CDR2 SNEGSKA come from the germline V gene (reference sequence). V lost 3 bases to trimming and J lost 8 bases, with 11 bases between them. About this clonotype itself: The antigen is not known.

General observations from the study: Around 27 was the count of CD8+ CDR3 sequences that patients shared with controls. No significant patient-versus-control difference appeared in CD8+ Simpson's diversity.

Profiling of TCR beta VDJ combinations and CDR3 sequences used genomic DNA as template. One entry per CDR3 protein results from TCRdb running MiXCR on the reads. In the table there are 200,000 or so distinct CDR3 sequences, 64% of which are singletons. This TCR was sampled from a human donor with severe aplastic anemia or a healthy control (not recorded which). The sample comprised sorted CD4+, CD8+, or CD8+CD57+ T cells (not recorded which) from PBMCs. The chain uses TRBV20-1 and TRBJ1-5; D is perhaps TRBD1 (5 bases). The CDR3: CSASAGDKPQHF. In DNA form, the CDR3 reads TGCAGTGCTAGTGCGGGGGATAAGCCCCAGCATTTT.